The 15 T cell receptor beta chains below all came from one sample that was sequenced in a study of blood T cell repertoires in COVID-19. Generated by immunoSEQ multiplex PCR, the TCRdb table keeps only in-frame clones and is missing some. The sample lists 250,000 to 350,000 clones; 90% were seen once. Sequenced sample: PBMCs or T cells enriched from blood (not recorded which). The receptors derive from a woman aged 25 to 39 who had recovered from COVID-19.

This clone has a handful of counts. The chain employs TRBV12-3 or TRBV12-4 and TRBJ2-1, with D perhaps TRBD2 (5 bases). This CDR3 has 13 amino acids. Trimming shortened V by 2 bases and J by 4 bases, and 6 bases separated the two germline ends. The CDR3 nucleotides are TGTGCCAGCAGTTTATCGGGATACAATGAGCAGTTCTTC. Its translation is CASSLSGYNEQFF.

This CDR3 is CAWSQGTSGGEQFF. CDR3 nucleotides: TGTGCCTGGAGTCAAGGGACTAGCGGGGGTGAGCAGTTCTTC. The chain links TRBV30 to TRBJ2-1, with 14 bases matching TRBD2. CDR1 and CDR2 from the germline V gene are GTSNPN and SVGIG (reference sequence). The CDR3 extends over 14 amino acids. V shed 2 bases, J shed 9 bases, and the junction held 3 bases outside the gene matches.

This chain links TRBV28 with TRBJ2-7, with 11 positions matching TRBD2. V trimming: 6 bases; J trimming: 9 bases; junction bases outside the gene matches: 4. Per germline, CDR1 MDHEN and CDR2 SYDVKM. The CDR3 totals 12 residues. CDR3 sequence (DNA): TGTGCCAGCAGCCTCGGACTAGCGGGGCAGTACTTC. Translated, it gives CASSLGLAGQYF.

J is TRBJ2-1 and V is TRBV19; D is unclear. Germline CDR1 reads LNHDA; CDR2 reads SQIVND (reference sequence). Trimming took 3 bases from V and 4 from J, leaving 10 bases between them. The CDR3 covers 14 residues. CDR3 DNA sequence: TGTGCCAGTAGTATCCCCGAGATTTACAATGAGCAGTTCTTC. It codes for CASSIPEIYNEQFF. The variable domain in full, completed from reference TRBV19 and TRBJ2-1, reads DGGITQSPKYLFRKEGQNVTLSCEQNLNHDAMYWYRQDPGQGLRLIYYSQIVNDFQKGDIAEGYSVSREKKESFPLTVTSAQKNPTAFYLCASSIPEIYNEQFFGPGTRLTVL.

J is TRBJ2-1 and V is TRBV4-1; TRBD2 matches 8 bases. J was trimmed by 5 bases and V by 2 bases; bases with no gene match: 11. Germline CDR1 MGHRA, CDR2 YSYEKL. This CDR3 contains 17 residues. The CDR3 spells CASSQRERLAGNNEQFF. Written as DNA, the CDR3 is TGCGCCAGCAGCCAAAGGGAAAGGCTAGCGGGCAACAATGAGCAGTTCTTC.

The rearrangement links TRBV21-1 to TRBJ1-1; the DNA was not used to check the table's D call, TRBD1. TRBV21-1 is shown as a pseudogene. There are 15 residues in the CDR3. The CDR3 DNA is TGTGCCAGCAGCAAAGAGGGGGTGGGACACGGGGAAGCTTTCTTT. Translated, it gives CASSKEGVGHGEAFF.

A remark on this clone: The sample carries other DNA sequences with the same CDR3. This chain links TRBV29-1 with TRBJ2-7; a weak D match, TRBD1 (6 bases). This CDR3 is built from 12 residues. Deletions cut 4 bases from V and 2 bases from J, with 9 bases between. Germline V CDR1 and CDR2: SQVTM, ANQGSEA. CDR3 loop: CSVGQGTYEQYF. The CDR3 bases are TGCAGCGTTGGGCAGGGGACCTACGAGCAGTACTTC.

The chain uses TRBV19 and TRBJ2-1; TRBD2 agrees at 9 bases. V lost 7 bases and J lost 6; bases outside the gene matches: 7. CDR3 length equals 14 residues. Germline V gene sequence: CDR1 LNHDA, CDR2 SQIVND (reference sequence). CDR3 amino acids: CASTLAGMSNEQFF. DNA of the CDR3: TGTGCCAGTACCCTAGCGGGAATGAGCAATGAGCAGTTCTTC. Drawing the rest from reference TRBV19 and TRBJ2-1, the complete variable domain is DGGITQSPKYLFRKEGQNVTLSCEQNLNHDAMYWYRQDPGQGLRLIYYSQIVNDFQKGDIAEGYSVSREKKESFPLTVTSAQKNPTAFYLCASTLAGMSNEQFFGPGTRLTVL.

V gene TRBV7-2 combines with J gene TRBJ2-7; TRBD2 aligns across 7 bases. The CDR3 loop spans 15 amino acids. The germline V gene encodes CDR1 SGHTA and CDR2 FQGNSA. With V trimmed by 2 bases and J by 5 bases, 9 bases remained unmatched. In nucleotides, the CDR3 is TGTGCCAGCAGCTTAAACGGGAGGAGCACCCACGAGCAGTACTTC. This sequence encodes CASSLNGRSTHEQYF.

V usage is TRBV15 and J usage is TRBJ1-1, with 9 bases aligning to TRBD1. The junction had 6 bases not matched to a gene; V was cut back by 7 bases and J by 3 bases. Germline CDR1 LNHNV, CDR2 YYDKDF (reference sequence). The CDR3 has 14 amino acids. CDR3: CATKTTGGYTEAFF. The CDR3 nucleotides read TGTGCCACCAAGACGACAGGGGGTTACACTGAAGCTTTCTTT.

V usage is TRBV12-3 or TRBV12-4 and J usage is TRBJ1-2; D is possibly TRBD1 (5 bases). The germline V and J ends were trimmed by 9 bases and 1 base, with 12 bases remaining between them. The CDR3 covers 13 residues. The CDR3 DNA follows: TGTGCCAGTAATCGGGGGGGTAACTATGGCTACACCTTC. Encoded protein: CASNRGGNYGYTF.

The chain employs TRBV9 and TRBJ2-7; D gene uncertain. The germline CDR1 and CDR2 sequences are SGDLS and YYNGEE. CDR3 length equals 16 residues. Trimming took off 1 base at V and 7 bases at J, with 21 bases between the two ends. The CDR3 DNA reads as TGTGCCAGCAGCGTAAACCCCGTAGTCCTAATTCGGGAGCAGTACTTC. It encodes CASSVNPVVLIREQYF.

The chain combines TRBV5-1 with TRBJ2-1, with TRBD1 matching 9 bases. The germline V gene encodes CDR1 SGHRS and CDR2 YFSETQ. The CDR3 extends over 17 amino acids. The V and J ends lost 6 bases and 4 bases, in that order; junction bases with no gene match: 14. Here the CDR3 reads CASTGTGLLADYNEQFF. Written as DNA, the CDR3 is TGCGCCAGCACCGGGACAGGGTTGCTAGCGGATTACAATGAGCAGTTCTTC.

This clone has just a few counts. V gene TRBV28 combines with J gene TRBJ1-1; a weak D match, TRBD1 (5 bases). The germline V gene encodes CDR1 MDHEN and CDR2 SYDVKM. Between the trimmed V and J ends, which lost 2 bases and 1 base, there was a span of 11 bases. The CDR3 has 15 amino acids. This chain's CDR3 is CASSLRPTENTEAFF. CDR3 DNA: TGTGCCAGCAGTTTAAGGCCGACAGAGAACACTGAAGCTTTCTTT.

The chain is built from TRBV28 and TRBJ2-7, with TRBD2 matching 8 bases. There are 16 residues in the CDR3. V was clipped by 8 bases and J by 9 bases; unmatched bases: 21. CDR1 and CDR2 from the germline V gene are MDHEN and SYDVKM. DNA for the CDR3: TGTGCCAGCGGTACAGCCGGGACTAGTCTTACTATCGGGCAGTACTTC. Residues: CASGTAGTSLTIGQYF. Using reference TRBV28 and TRBJ2-7 for the parts outside the CDR3, the full variable domain is DVKVTQSSRYLVKRTGEKVFLECVQDMDHENMFWYRQDPGLGLRLIYFSYDVKMKEKGDIPEGYSVSREKKERFSLILESASTNQTSMYLCASGTAGTSLTIGQYFGPGTRLTVT.